Shown below are 11 T cell receptor beta chains from a single sample sequenced in a study of beta chain features in type 1 diabetes. Whole-study findings and limits: Researchers report that Type 1 diabetes patients had moderately but significantly shorter TCRB CDR3s across all four CD4+ subsets.

These receptors have no known antigen. Expressed TCRB transcripts were sequenced, since all the RNA that had been isolated was reverse transcribed. The method was immunoSEQ multiplex PCR; TCRdb's version includes in-frame clones alone and lacks a portion of them. This sample has 150,000 to 200,000 clones, with 9% found just once. The sequencing sample was made of central memory CD4+ T cells from blood. Receptors were obtained from a woman aged 25 to 39 with type 1 diabetes.

The CDR3 loop reads CASSYSTGINEKLFF. The CDR3 region has the DNA TGTGCCAGCAGTTACTCAACAGGGATCAATGAAAAACTGTTTTTT. The chain uses TRBV6-6 and TRBJ1-4, with D possibly matching TRBD1 (6 bases). The length of the CDR3 is 15 residues. Germline V lookup: CDR1 MNHNY, CDR2 SVGAGI (reference sequence). The ends were cut back, 0 bases at V and 5 bases at J, with 10 bases in the middle.

The gene calls are TRBV2 and TRBJ2-5; TRBD2 aligns across 9 bases. CDR3 length: 15 amino acids. The trim removed 8 bases at V and 3 bases at J, leaving 10 bases unmatched. Germline lookup yields CDR1 SNHLY and CDR2 FYNNEI. The chain's CDR3 is CASGASAGGKETQYF. The CDR3 DNA is TGTGCCAGCGGAGCTAGCGCGGGGGGGAAAGAGACCCAGTACTTC.

This clone was recorded a few times. For the CDR3, the DNA is TGTGCCAGCAGTGCCGGGGGTAACTATGGCTACACCTTC. Encoded protein: CASSAGGNYGYTF. The gene calls are TRBV6-6 and TRBJ1-2; D may be TRBD1 (5 bases). The germline V gene has CDR1 MNHNY and CDR2 SVGAGI (reference sequence). With 5 bases removed from V and 1 base from J, the gap between germline ends came to 8 bases. The CDR3 runs 13 residues.

A few counts support this clone. The chain uses TRBV9 and TRBJ2-7, with 7 bases that match TRBD1. J gave up 3 bases and V 0 bases, and 3 bases lay outside the gene matches. CDR3 size: 14 residues. The germline gives CDR1 SGDLS, CDR2 YYNGEE. This CDR3 is CASSVDAGGYEQYF. DNA for the CDR3: TGTGCCAGCAGCGTAGACGCAGGGGGCTACGAGCAGTACTTC.

V and J are TRBV7-3 and TRBJ2-5; 7 nucleotides agree with TRBD2. V was pared by 1 base and J by 5 bases, with 4 bases of the junction left unmatched. The CDR3 has 14 residues. Germline CDR1 reads SGHTA; CDR2 reads FQGTGA. In DNA form, the CDR3 reads TGTGCCAGCAGCTTAAGCGGGAGTACGGAGACCCAGTACTTC. Encoded protein: CASSLSGSTETQYF.

This clone appeared a few times. The chain carries TRBV6-1 and TRBJ1-2; D may be TRBD1 (6 bases). Germline-derived CDR1 and CDR2 are MNHNS and SASEGT. CDR3 length: 15 residues. V shed 6 bases and J shed 7 bases, with 21 bases lying between them. Here the CDR3 reads CASRPDYRVASGYTF. The DNA of the CDR3 is TGTGCCAGCAGGCCGGATTACAGGGTAGCGAGTGGCTACACCTTC.

This clone was seen more than once but under ten times. V gene TRBV5-1 combines with J gene TRBJ2-5, with 7 bases lining up with TRBD1. The germline CDR1 and CDR2 sequences are SGHRS and YFSETQ. V lost 4 bases and J lost 4; bases outside the gene matches: 4. CDR3 length: 13 amino acids. The CDR3 DNA reads as TGCGCCAGCAGCGTTGGACAGGCAGAGACCCAGTACTTC. It specifies CASSVGQAETQYF.

This clone turned up a few times. The V call is TRBV6-6, the J call TRBJ1-5, with D unclear. CDR1 is MNHNY, CDR2 SVGAGI, per germline (reference sequence). Deletions cut 10 bases from V and 5 bases from J, with 15 bases between. CDR3 length: 13 amino acids. CDR3 coding DNA: TGTGCCACCGGCCGGGAGCGTGATCAGCCCCAGCATTTT. Translating gives CATGRERDQPQHF.

This clone was counted only a few times. V is TRBV28 and J is TRBJ1-5; a possible D gene is TRBD1 (5 bases). Germline assignment: CDR1 MDHEN and CDR2 SYDVKM. This CDR3 has 14 amino acids. Trimming took off 5 bases at V and 4 bases at J, with 12 bases between the two ends. CDR3 residues: CASSRQDINQPQHF. The CDR3 DNA follows: TGTGCCAGCAGTCGCCAGGACATAAATCAGCCCCAGCATTTT.

Only a few counts were recorded for this clone. The chain is built from TRBV28 and TRBJ1-2; D is possibly TRBD1 (6 bases). CDR1 and CDR2 (germline): MDHEN, SYDVKM. The CDR3 sequence is 12 residues long. V dropped 5 bases and J dropped 7 bases, with 11 bases sitting between them. For the CDR3, the DNA is TGTGCCAGCAGTAAGACAGGATCTGGCTACACCTTC. It codes for CASSKTGSGYTF.

The genes are TRBV30 and TRBJ1-3; D is undetermined. Germline V CDR1 and CDR2: GTSNPN, SVGIG (reference sequence). This CDR3 region has 12 residues. V lost 0 bases and J 3 bases, leaving 3 bases between the germline ends. CDR3 region: CAWSVLGNTIYF. CDR3 DNA: TGTGCCTGGAGTGTACTTGGAAACACCATATATTTT.